These T cell receptor beta chains were read from a single sample in a study of identical twins. TCRdb reprocessed the 5' RACE reads via MiXCR and lists one record per CDR3 protein. The sample holds about 790,000 distinct CDR3 sequences; about 20% are singletons and the top ten take approximately 14%. Separately, the same data were catalogued under a study of T cells expressing NK-cell markers.

The sequenced sample was PBMCs. These receptors all come from a young woman in good health. Both conserved end residues are trimmed from each CDR3.

SALAGVAYEQY	TRBJ2-7	TRBV20-1	11
ASRFGAGANVLT	TRBJ2-6	TRBV5-1	12
ASSGRLGDTEAF	TRBJ1-1	TRBV9	12
ASGWGTQY	TRBJ2-5	TRBV6-5	8
ASSLDSTGGNTEQY	TRBJ2-7	TRBV5-1	14
SGGTAAGTQY	TRBJ2-5	TRBV20-1	10
ASTTSTSYEQY	TRBJ2-7	TRBV12-3/TRBV12-4	11
ASSPTSGGTQETQY	TRBJ2-5	TRBV6-1	14
SVPRTGTNEKLF	TRBJ1-4	TRBV20-1	12
SASPTAGPNEQY	TRBJ2-7	TRBV20-1	12
ASSPWEYSGANVLT	TRBJ2-6	TRBV7-9	14
TSSSTSGRGFSGANVLT	TRBJ2-6	TRBV12-3/TRBV12-4	17
ASSLGLATQEAQY	TRBJ2-5	TRBV7-2	13
ASSWDISYEQY	TRBJ2-7	TRBV11-2	11
ASRVSYNEQF	TRBJ2-1	TRBV5-1	10
ASRLAMGGQANEKLF	TRBJ1-4	TRBV12-2	15
ASRRIRDTQY	TRBJ2-3	TRBV2	10
AWGLAGSNEQF	TRBJ2-1	TRBV30	11
SARTGGAVGELF	TRBJ2-2	TRBV20-1	12
ASRQQGLDTGELF	TRBJ2-2	TRBV25-1	13
ASSLSGDTEAF	TRBJ1-1	TRBV5-1	11
SANSQETQY	TRBJ2-5	TRBV20-1	9
ATSRAGVDHEQF	TRBJ2-1	TRBV24-1	12
SVEGAGGNIQY	TRBJ2-4	TRBV29-1	11
ASSGSAGYNEQF	TRBJ2-1	TRBV5-6	12
ASSSGTGTHEQF	TRBJ2-1	TRBV7-9	12
ASSSNLGVRTEAF	TRBJ1-1	TRBV7-3	13
ASSRGRSLGNEQF	TRBJ2-1	TRBV14	13
ASREGVIPYEQY	TRBJ2-7	TRBV12-3/TRBV12-4	12
ASSEEANYGYT	TRBJ1-2	TRBV5-1	11
SVLGTGAF	TRBJ1-1	TRBV29-1	8
ASIVRQGATEAF	TRBJ1-1	TRBV12-3/TRBV12-4	12
ASSKGLAWVKDTQY	TRBJ2-3	TRBV21-1	14
SVDPTSGSPLETQY	TRBJ2-5	TRBV29-1	14
ASRSGTLFSNEQF	TRBJ2-1	TRBV7-2	13
ATGYRNGYT	TRBJ1-2	TRBV12-3/TRBV12-4	9
ASSLGTVPEAF	TRBJ1-1	TRBV12-3/TRBV12-4	11
SASPGSRGETQY	TRBJ2-5	TRBV20-1	12
ASSPSRAQETQY	TRBJ2-5	TRBV28	12
ASSLAVSGSGDNEQF	TRBJ2-1	TRBV5-1	15
ASSTRRNEQF	TRBJ2-1	TRBV6-2/TRBV6-3	10
SARGGRDGQETQY	TRBJ2-5	TRBV20-1	13
ASSFQGGFTDTQY	TRBJ2-3	TRBV5-1	13
ASSGQGTDQPQH	TRBJ1-5	TRBV25-1	12
ASSAHRGQQETQY	TRBJ2-5	TRBV25-1	13
ASSLDPGGQNEQF	TRBJ2-1	TRBV5-1	13
ASSPSPPGTGNEQF	TRBJ2-1	TRBV18	14
ASSYPGTSKNIQY	TRBJ2-4	TRBV6-5	13
ASSSGGAKNIQY	TRBJ2-4	TRBV12-3/TRBV12-4	12
ASSQDTGRETQY	TRBJ2-5	TRBV4-3	12
SVRLAGAGDTQY	TRBJ2-3	TRBV29-1	12
ASSAGLAGNIQY	TRBJ2-4	TRBV9	12
SVFGLADRYNEQF	TRBJ2-1	TRBV29-1	13
ASSFLAGGNEQF	TRBJ2-1	TRBV7-3	12
ASSQVSSGLSYNEQF	TRBJ2-1	TRBV4-2	15
ASTSHPGLAGNNEQF	TRBJ2-1	TRBV6-5	15
ASSYGRGQQTPKNIQY	TRBJ2-4	TRBV6-2/TRBV6-3	16
ASSIRAGTSGGARSTDTQY	TRBJ2-3	TRBV3-1	19